These 5 T cell receptor beta chains came from one sample sequenced in a study of T cells after yellow fever vaccination. One entry per CDR3 protein results from TCRdb running MiXCR on the 5' RACE reads. The sample has 600,000 to 750,000 distinct CDR3 sequences; 9% to 15% are singletons. Here the sequenced sample was PBMCs, taken on the day of the yellow fever booster vaccination. The receptors originated from a young man who received the YFV17D yellow fever vaccine.

Only a few counts were recorded for this clonotype. This rearrangement joins TRBV6-2 or TRBV6-3 to TRBJ1-1, with D hard to call. Trimming shortened V by 2 bases and J by 1 base, and 8 bases separated the two germline ends. The CDR3 has 14 amino acids. Germline CDR1 reads MNHEY; CDR2 reads SVGEGT. CDR3 sequence: CASSYRLRNTEAFF. The CDR3 DNA reads as TGTGCCAGCAGTTACCGGCTGAGGAACACTGAAGCTTTCTTT.

The J gene is TRBJ2-5, the V gene TRBV7-2, with TRBD1 identical over 10 bases. The germline gives CDR1 SGHTA, CDR2 FQGNSA. Trimming took 4 bases from V and 4 from J; bases not matched to a gene: 12. This CDR3 is built from 17 residues. This CDR3 reads CASSSLPKTGGGETQYF. CDR3 DNA: TGTGCCAGCAGCTCCCTTCCAAAGACAGGGGGCGGAGAGACCCAGTACTTC.

This clonotype occurred a few times. The chain employs TRBV9 and TRBJ1-1, with D unresolved. Germline-derived CDR1 and CDR2 are SGDLS and YYNGEE. CDR3 length equals 13 residues. The V end was cut by 0 bases, the J end by 4 bases, with 7 bases between. Here the CDR3 reads CASSVGTLTEAFF. The CDR3 DNA reads as TGTGCCAGCAGCGTAGGGACCCTCACTGAAGCTTTCTTT.

This clonotype was seen only a few times. This rearrangement joins TRBV7-9 to TRBJ2-5; D gene unclear. The CDR3 spans 12 residues. V lost 1 base and J lost 7, with 7 bases in between. Germline V lookup: CDR1 SEHNR, CDR2 FQNEAQ (reference sequence). CDR3 in amino acids: CASSLGPGTQYF. In DNA form, the CDR3 reads TGTGCCAGCAGCTTAGGTCCGGGGACCCAGTACTTC.

This clonotype was detected only a few times. The chain combines TRBV5-1 with TRBJ1-1, with 8 bases identical to TRBD1. The CDR3 covers 13 residues. From germline, CDR1 is SGHRS and CDR2 YFSETQ. V was clipped by 9 bases and J by 1 base; unmatched bases: 5. The CDR3 is CATCRGPNTEAFF. In nucleotides, the CDR3 is TGCGCCACCTGCAGGGGGCCGAACACTGAAGCTTTCTTT.